This T cell receptor beta chain came from a study of T cells in Graves' hyperthyroidism and ophthalmopathy. Amplified TCR beta CDR3 regions came from RNA transcripts. The study used the HTBI primer set for a first-round RT-PCR of the TCR CDR3. MiXCR, run by TCRdb on the multiplex PCR reads, gives a single entry per CDR3 protein. The profile shows approximately 370,000 distinct CDR3 sequences, 14% to 15% of them singletons. Trimming took off 4 bases at V and 8 bases at J, with 15 bases between the two ends. From germline, CDR1 is SGHDT and CDR2 YYEEEE. The CDR3 spans 14 residues. The sequenced material came from blood. This TCR was sampled from a woman aged 25-40 years with Graves' hyperthyroidism. This chain links TRBV5-6 with TRBJ1-4; D perhaps matches TRBD1 (6 bases). The CDR3 DNA follows: TGTGCCAGCAGCCTCATGGGGGCGGAGGAAAAACTGTTTTTT. Its translation: CASSLMGAEEKLFF.